This entry lists 32 T cell receptor beta chains sequenced from one sample in a study of T-cell reconstitution after alpha-beta-depleted transplantation in children. Preparation of the TCRbeta library was carried out with unique molecular identifiers. MiXCR, applied by TCRdb to the PCR reads, yields one record per CDR3 protein. The sample lists 800,000 to 1,000,000 distinct CDR3 sequences; less than 30% were seen once. The sequences come from PBMCs, mostly from graft donor cells, collected 360 days after TCRalphabeta/CD19-depleted stem cell transplant. The source is a boy in the first two years of life who had a stem cell transplant for SCID, so the T cells may come from the graft donor.

This clonotype has a single count. The chain combines TRBV5-8 with TRBJ1-2; the D is unclear. V shed 0 bases and J shed 7 bases, with 10 bases lying between them. This CDR3 is built from 13 residues. Per germline, CDR1 SGHTS and CDR2 YDEGEE. In nucleotides, the CDR3 is TGTGCCAGCAGCTTGGATCAAGATCCTGGCTACACCTTC. Encoded protein: CASSLDQDPGYTF.

Only a few counts were recorded for this clonotype. The CDR3 reads CASSLRTSGPDTQYF. As DNA, the CDR3 is TGTGCCAGCAGCCTTCGGACTAGCGGTCCAGATACGCAGTATTTT. The rearrangement joins TRBV3-1 to TRBJ2-3; TRBD2 aligns across 10 bases. Germline assignment: CDR1 LGHDT and CDR2 YNNKEL (reference sequence). The CDR3 extends over 15 amino acids. With V trimmed by 4 bases and J by 4 bases, 5 bases remained unmatched.

V usage is TRBV28 and J usage is TRBJ1-5; D is possibly TRBD1 (5 bases). The CDR3 totals 15 residues. Per the germline V gene, CDR1 is MDHEN and CDR2 is SYDVKM. The V end was cut by 5 bases, the J end by 0 bases, with 11 bases between. CDR3 amino acids: CASSDVTDSNQPQHF. The CDR3 coding sequence is TGTGCCAGCAGTGACGTGACAGATAGCAATCAGCCCCAGCATTTT. Drawing the rest from reference TRBV28 and TRBJ1-5, the complete variable domain is DVKVTQSSRYLVKRTGEKVFLECVQDMDHENMFWYRQDPGLGLRLIYFSYDVKMKEKGDIPEGYSVSREKKERFSLILESASTNQTSMYLCASSDVTDSNQPQHFGDGTRLSIL.

The chain recombines TRBV4-1 with TRBJ2-3; 8 nucleotides align to TRBD2. With V trimmed by 0 bases and J by 2 bases, 10 bases remained unmatched. Per germline, CDR1 MGHRA and CDR2 YSYEKL. The CDR3 runs 18 residues. The CDR3: CASSQEAPAGVYTDTQYF. The CDR3 DNA reads TGCGCCAGCAGCCAAGAGGCCCCAGCGGGGGTTTACACAGATACGCAGTATTTT.

The rearrangement links TRBV7-2 to TRBJ2-7; perhaps TRBD1 as D (6 bases). V lost 3 bases to trimming and J lost 0 bases, with 12 bases between them. CDR3 length: 15 residues. Germline CDR1 SGHTA, CDR2 FQGNSA. For the CDR3, the DNA is TGTGCCAGCAGCTTTTACAGGGAAGTCTCCTACGAGCAGTACTTC. As protein: CASSFYREVSYEQYF.

The table lists this clonotype with a few counts. J is TRBJ2-6 and V is TRBV3-1; a possible D gene is TRBD2 (5 bases). The ends were cut back, 3 bases at V and 2 bases at J, with 11 bases in the middle. The germline CDR1 and CDR2 sequences are LGHDT and YNNKEL (reference sequence). CDR3 length: 16 residues. The CDR3 region has the DNA TGTGCCAGCAGCCACTTGCCGGGAACTGGGGCCAACGTCCTGACTTTC. Translating gives CASSHLPGTGANVLTF.

V gene TRBV7-6 combines with J gene TRBJ2-7, with D perhaps TRBD1 (6 bases). V was clipped by 4 bases and J by 3 bases, with 10 bases between them. The CDR3 runs to 13 residues. CDR1 is SGHVS, CDR2 FNYEAQ, per germline. The CDR3 loop reads CASSSLTGYEQYF. In DNA form, the CDR3 reads TGTGCCAGCAGCTCCTTGACAGGCTACGAGCAGTACTTC. Filled out from reference TRBV7-6 and TRBJ2-7, the complete variable domain reads GAGVSQSPRYKVTKRGQDVALRCDPISGHVSLYWYRQALGQGPEFLTYFNYEAQQDKSGLPNDRFSAERPEGSISTLTIQRTEQRDSAMYRCASSSLTGYEQYFGPGTRLTVT.

The gene calls are TRBV29-1 and TRBJ1-1; 7 positions match TRBD1. J was trimmed by 2 bases and V by 6 bases; bases with no gene match: 9. The V gene's germline CDR1 is SQVTM and CDR2 ANQGSEA. The CDR3 is 14 residues long. Here the CDR3 DNA reads TGCAGCGTCAGACTCGGGACAGCAAACACTGAAGCTTTCTTT. This encodes CSVRLGTANTEAFF.

This clonotype was observed a handful of times. The chain employs TRBV5-1 and TRBJ2-7; TRBD2 is a possible D gene (5 bases). With 5 bases removed from V and 2 bases from J, the gap between germline ends came to 17 bases. Germline V gene sequence: CDR1 SGHRS, CDR2 YFSETQ. The CDR3 covers 15 residues. Here the CDR3 reads CASSPAPRVAYEQYF. The CDR3, as DNA: TGCGCCAGCAGTCCCGCCCCGAGGGTCGCCTACGAGCAGTACTTC.

The V and J genes are TRBV4-2 and TRBJ1-4; the match to TRBD1 covers 9 bases. V dropped 0 bases and J dropped 8; count of bases not matched to a gene: 7. Germline assignment: CDR1 LGHNA and CDR2 YNFKEQ. There are 16 residues in the CDR3. The CDR3 loop reads CASSQENDRGNEKLFF. CDR3 sequence (DNA): TGTGCCAGCAGCCAAGAAAATGACAGGGGGAACGAAAAACTGTTTTTT.

This clonotype was detected many times. The chain uses TRBV4-1 and TRBJ2-3; D possibly uses TRBD1 or TRBD2 (6 bases each). This CDR3 comprises 15 residues. CDR1 and CDR2 from the germline V gene are MGHRA and YSYEKL. Trimming left V 4 bases short and J 7 bases short, with 18 bases between. The CDR3 reads CASSPLPGGGNTQYF. The DNA of the CDR3 is TGCGCCAGCAGCCCTCTCCCCGGAGGGGGGAATACGCAGTATTTT.

The V and J genes are TRBV4-1 and TRBJ2-5; 8 bases agree with TRBD2. The germline CDR1 and CDR2 sequences are MGHRA and YSYEKL. The length of the CDR3 is 14 residues. With V trimmed by 6 bases and J by 9 bases, 12 bases remained unmatched. The CDR3 here is CASSPGLAGESQYF. The CDR3 nucleotides are TGCGCCAGCAGTCCCGGACTAGCTGGGGAGTCCCAGTACTTC.

The rearrangement joins TRBV3-1 to TRBJ1-4, with D uncertain. V was trimmed by 6 bases and J by 5 bases, leaving 25 bases between them. Germline CDR1 reads LGHDT; CDR2 reads YNNKEL (reference sequence). This CDR3 contains 18 residues. CDR3 sequence: CASSLRPLSLYRNEKLFF. In DNA form, the CDR3 reads TGTGCCAGCAGTTTAAGACCACTATCATTATACCGAAATGAAAAACTGTTTTTT.

This clonotype showed up just a few times. The chain employs TRBV20-1 and TRBJ1-2, with D uncertain. The germline V gene encodes CDR1 DFQATT and CDR2 SNEGSKA (reference sequence). V dropped 0 bases and J dropped 5 bases, with 13 bases sitting between them. The CDR3 runs 14 residues. The CDR3 sequence is CSARDPYRTYGYTF. In nucleotides, the CDR3 is TGCAGTGCTAGAGATCCTTACAGAACTTATGGCTACACCTTC.

The chain is built from TRBV12-5 and TRBJ1-1; D not certain. This CDR3 comprises 12 residues. Trimming cost V 10 bases and J 1 base, with 10 bases left between them. The germline gives CDR1 LGHNT, CDR2 FRNRAP. CDR3 amino acids: CATARGNTEAFF. The CDR3 DNA reads as TGTGCTACCGCTCGAGGGAACACTGAAGCTTTCTTT.

This clonotype showed up just once. This chain connects TRBV4-3 to TRBJ2-1; possibly TRBD2 for D (6 bases). Germline V gives CDR1 LGHNA, CDR2 YSLEER. This CDR3 spans 14 amino acids. V was cut by 0 bases and J by 8 bases, with 11 bases left in between. The CDR3 nucleotides are TGCGCCAGCAGCCAAGAGGCAGGGAGGTATGAGCAGTTCTTC. Protein: CASSQEAGRYEQFF.

This clonotype was observed a few times. The chain couples TRBV5-1 to TRBJ2-1, with TRBD1 as a possible D gene (6 bases). Germline V gene sequence: CDR1 SGHRS, CDR2 YFSETQ. Trimming took off 2 bases at V and 7 bases at J, with 13 bases between the two ends. The CDR3 consists of 14 residues. DNA for the CDR3: TGCGCCAGCAGCTTATTACAAGGGGGAAATGAGCAGTTCTTC. Translation: CASSLLQGGNEQFF.

J is TRBJ2-5 and V is TRBV28; the D is unclear. This CDR3 contains 12 residues. V was cut by 5 bases and J by 7 bases, with 11 bases left in between. The germline V gene has CDR1 MDHEN and CDR2 SYDVKM. DNA for the CDR3: TGTGCCAGCAGTATTCGTAGCCGGACCCAGTACTTC. It encodes CASSIRSRTQYF.

This clonotype was observed many times. This chain links TRBV4-2 with TRBJ2-7, with 10 bases identical to TRBD2. The CDR3 has 18 residues. Trimming at V came to 5 bases and at J to 2 bases, leaving 15 bases not matched to a gene. In germline, CDR1 is LGHNA, CDR2 YNFKEQ. This chain's CDR3 is CASSLKIGLAGETYEQYF. The CDR3 DNA reads TGTGCCAGCAGCTTAAAGATCGGGCTAGCGGGGGAGACCTACGAGCAGTACTTC.

This rearrangement joins TRBV7-2 to TRBJ1-2; the match to TRBD1 covers 8 bases. The germline gives CDR1 SGHTA, CDR2 FQGNSA. The CDR3 consists of 15 residues. V trimming: 5 bases; J trimming: 7 bases; junction bases outside the gene matches: 12. CDR3 in amino acids: CASSTSGGALSGYTF. The CDR3 bases are TGTGCCAGCAGCACCTCAGGGGGCGCACTAAGTGGCTACACCTTC.

This clonotype was counted once. This chain joins TRBV7-9 and TRBJ1-1; D possibly corresponds to TRBD1 (6 bases). Germline values: CDR1 SEHNR, CDR2 FQNEAQ (reference sequence). This CDR3 spans 14 amino acids. V was cut by 6 bases and J by 2 bases, with 13 bases left in between. The CDR3 DNA reads TGTGCCAGCAGTACAGGGTTGCAAAACACTGAAGCTTTCTTT. Translation gives CASSTGLQNTEAFF.

A single count supports this clonotype. The genes are TRBV12-3 or TRBV12-4 and TRBJ2-7; no clear D. V shed 3 bases and J shed 0 bases, with 6 bases lying between them. The CDR3 has 13 amino acids. In DNA, the CDR3 is TGTGCCAGCAGTTTGATCTTCTCCTACGAGCAGTACTTC. It translates to CASSLIFSYEQYF.

V usage is TRBV2 and J usage is TRBJ1-4; D unclear. This CDR3 spans 14 amino acids. CDR1 is SNHLY, CDR2 FYNNEI, per germline. The ends were cut back, 6 bases at V and 8 bases at J, with 16 bases in the middle. The CDR3 here is CASSRDLAGEKLFF. The CDR3 nucleotides read TGTGCCAGCAGCCGGGATCTGGCGGGGGAAAAACTGTTTTTT.

This clonotype has more than one count but fewer than ten. This chain links TRBV11-1 with TRBJ2-1, with 8 positions matching TRBD2. CDR3 length: 18 residues. V gave up 5 bases and J gave up 0 bases; unmatched junction bases: 12. CDR1 and CDR2 from the germline V gene are SGHAT and FQDESV (reference sequence). CDR3 coding DNA: TGTGCCAGCAGCATCACCCTAATAGCGGGGAGCTCCTACAATGAGCAGTTCTTC. It translates to CASSITLIAGSSYNEQFF. Combining the CDR3 with reference TRBV11-1 and TRBJ2-1 gives the whole variable domain EAEVAQSPRYKITEKSQAVAFWCDPISGHATLYWYRQILGQGPELLVQFQDESVVDDSQLPKDRFSAERLKGVDSTLKIQPAELGDSAMYLCASSITLIAGSSYNEQFFGPGTRLTVL.

This clonotype was seen a handful of times. This rearrangement joins TRBV20-1 to TRBJ2-3; 9 bases fit TRBD1. Germline trimming cut 1 base from V and 4 bases from J; bases unmatched to any gene: 9. Germline V gene lookup returns CDR1 DFQATT and CDR2 SNEGSKA (reference sequence). The CDR3 contains 16 residues. As DNA, the CDR3 is TGCAGTGCTAGAGTTGCTGGGACAGGGTTTTCAGATACGCAGTATTTT. This encodes CSARVAGTGFSDTQYF.

The chain links TRBV7-8 to TRBJ2-7, with D tentatively TRBD1 (6 bases). Trimming shortened V by 1 base and J by 6 bases, and 16 bases separated the two germline ends. The length of the CDR3 is 15 residues. Germline-derived CDR1 and CDR2 are SGHVS and FQNEAQ. Here the CDR3 DNA reads TGTGCCAGCAGCTTAGACTCGATACAGGGCCGCGAGCAGTACTTC. Amino acids: CASSLDSIQGREQYF. The full variable domain, with the rest looked up from reference TRBV7-8 and TRBJ2-7, is GAGVSQSPRYKVAKRGQDVALRCDPISGHVSLFWYQQALGQGPEFLTYFQNEAQLDKSGLPSDRFFAERPEGSVSTLKIQRTQQEDSAVYLCASSLDSIQGREQYFGPGTRLTVT.

This clonotype appeared a few times. The chain uses TRBV5-1 and TRBJ1-1, with D maybe TRBD1 (6 bases). Germline CDR1 SGHRS, CDR2 YFSETQ. V gave up 0 bases and J gave up 5 bases, with 17 bases separating them. The CDR3 spans 16 residues. CDR3 DNA: TGCGCCAGCAGCTTGGGTATATGGGGGGCTGGTACTGAAGCTTTCTTT. Amino acids: CASSLGIWGAGTEAFF.

This clonotype was found a few times. CDR3 region: CATSDPRTGNTGELFF. The DNA of the CDR3 is TGTGCCACCAGTGACCCCCGGACAGGGAACACCGGGGAGCTGTTTTTT. The V and J genes are TRBV24-1 and TRBJ2-2, with 7 bases identical to TRBD1. J gave up 1 base and V 4 bases, and 5 bases lay outside the gene matches. This CDR3 is built from 16 residues. Germline V gene data show CDR1 as KGHDR and CDR2 as SFDVKD.

The chain employs TRBV10-3 and TRBJ2-3; D possibly uses TRBD1 or TRBD2 (5 bases each). The CDR3 contains 17 residues. Germline CDR1 and CDR2: ENHRY and SYGVKD. V shed 0 bases and J shed 0 bases, with 13 bases lying between them. The CDR3 region is CAISESGLAASTDTQYF. DNA of the CDR3: TGTGCCATCAGTGAGTCGGGGCTAGCAGCAAGCACAGATACGCAGTATTTT.

J is TRBJ1-2 and V is TRBV4-1; D possibly corresponds to TRBD1 (6 bases). V was cut by 2 bases and J by 5 bases, with 15 bases left in between. Germline V gene sequence: CDR1 MGHRA, CDR2 YSYEKL. The CDR3 sequence is 15 residues long. CDR3 amino acids: CASSQPGQIFYGYTF. CDR3 bases: TGCGCCAGCAGCCAACCCGGACAGATTTTTTATGGCTACACCTTC.

The V call is TRBV30, the J call TRBJ2-5; D call uncertain. This CDR3 has 12 residues. Germline values: CDR1 GTSNPN, CDR2 SVGIG (reference sequence). Trimming shortened V by 2 bases and J by 5 bases, and 9 bases separated the two germline ends. The CDR3 DNA follows: TGTGCCTGGAGTCCGGAGTGGGAGACCCAGTACTTC. It yields the protein CAWSPEWETQYF.

This clonotype was observed a few times. The chain couples TRBV7-2 to TRBJ2-1; D gene ambiguous. The CDR3 is 14 residues long. V was clipped by 1 base and J by 9 bases, with 13 bases between them. Per the germline V gene, CDR1 is SGHTA and CDR2 is FQGNSA. The CDR3 DNA follows: TGTGCCAGCAGCTTAGGTGTTAGCTGGGTTGAGCAGTTCTTC. Amino acids: CASSLGVSWVEQFF.